This T cell receptor (beta chain) was observed in a study of T cell repertoires in cytomegalovirus infection. This clonotype was seen more than once but under ten times. Antigen: not known. The CDR3 is 16 residues long. V gave up 3 bases and J gave up 7 bases, with 18 bases separating them. Germline values: CDR1 MNHNS, CDR2 SASEGT. TCRdb independently ran MiXCR on the reads; one entry per CDR3 protein. This table has 900,000 to 950,000 distinct CDR3 sequences, 25% to 40% appearing once. Sample: cultured CD8+ T cells from PBMCs, taken from culture after CMV antigen stimulation. This chain connects TRBV6-1 to TRBJ2-2, with D possibly called TRBD1 or TRBD2 (6 bases each). The receptor was derived from a human donor in good health (CMV status not recorded). Some clones in this sample may be carry-over from other donors' samples. CDR3 bases: TGTGCCAGCAGTGAGCTCCTAGACAGGAGGGGCGGGGAGCTGTTTTTT. It is translated as CASSELLDRRGGELFF.